Presented here are 13 T cell receptor beta chains from one specimen sequenced in a study of vaccination effects on CD4 cells after COVID-19. Libraries were prepared by immunoSEQ multiplex PCR; TCRdb keeps only in-frame clonotypes and omits some of them. This sample has over 45,000 clones; roughly three fifths occur once, and the top ten carry nearly 5.5%. The culture ran for 10 days, and then CD4+ T cells were isolated. No antigen is known for these receptors. This sample comprised CD4+ T cells from PBMCs cultured without peptide, obtained before COVID-19 vaccination. Source of these receptors: a human donor who received a COVID-19 vaccine.

The V call is TRBV10-3, the J call TRBJ2-7; 8 nucleotides align to TRBD1. The CDR3 is 14 residues long. The germline V gene has CDR1 ENHRY and CDR2 SYGVKD. The V gene end was trimmed by 10 bases and the J gene end by 0 bases; junction bases not matched to a gene: 8. The CDR3 here is CATVDRGSSYEQYF. The CDR3 coding sequence is TGTGCCACCGTCGACAGGGGAAGCTCCTACGAGCAGTACTTC.

The genes are TRBV20-1 and TRBJ1-1; D perhaps matches TRBD1 (5 bases). V lost 3 bases, J lost 8 bases, and 7 bases lay in between. The germline V gene has CDR1 DFQATT and CDR2 SNEGSKA (reference sequence). The CDR3 is 10 amino acids. CDR3 nucleotides: TGCAGTGCTAGTTACAGGGAAGCTTTCTTT. Its translation: CSASYREAFF.

This chain connects TRBV18 to TRBJ2-4, with TRBD2 identical over 12 bases. Germline trimming cut 6 bases from V and 3 bases from J; bases unmatched to any gene: 9. This CDR3 has 17 residues. Looked up from germline, CDR1 is KGHSH and CDR2 is LQKENI. The CDR3 loop reads CASSRLAGVDGKNIQYF. CDR3 sequence (DNA): TGTGCCAGCTCTCGACTAGCGGGAGTGGATGGCAAAAACATTCAGTACTTC.

Only a few counts were recorded for this clone. The chain carries TRBV3-1 (or the pseudogene TRBV3-2) and TRBJ1-6; tentatively, D is TRBD1 (6 bases). Germline V gene sequence: CDR1 LGHDT, CDR2 YNNKEL (reference sequence). The CDR3 runs 17 residues. V was cut by 2 bases and J by 5 bases, with 16 bases left in between. The CDR3 here is CASSQLGGRLNNSPLHF. The CDR3 coding sequence is TGTGCCAGCAGCCAACTAGGGGGTCGACTTAATAATTCACCCCTCCACTTT.

This clone appeared once. This chain connects TRBV2 to TRBJ2-2; tentative D call: TRBD1 (5 bases). Germline assignment: CDR1 SNHLY and CDR2 FYNNEI. V was shortened by 6 bases and J by 2 bases, with 13 bases between the two germline ends. The CDR3 sequence is 15 residues long. CDR3 amino acids: CASSARQINTGELFF. The CDR3 DNA sequence: TGTGCCAGCAGCGCCCGACAGATTAACACCGGGGAGCTGTTTTTT.

In nucleotides, the CDR3 is TGTGCCAGCAGCCGGGGGCATGCGGGACAGCCCCAGCATTTT. Protein sequence: CASSRGHAGQPQHF. The J gene is TRBJ1-5, the V gene TRBV28; D may be TRBD1 (6 bases). V was clipped by 6 bases and J by 7 bases, with 16 bases between them. CDR1 MDHEN and CDR2 SYDVKM come from the germline V gene. The CDR3 is made up of 14 amino acids.

The table lists this clone with a count of one. The chain has TRBV5-1 and TRBJ1-4; 8 bases agree with TRBD1. The CDR3 is 15 amino acids. J gave up 0 bases and V 3 bases, and 1 base lay outside the gene matches. Germline assignment: CDR1 SGHRS and CDR2 YFSETQ. The CDR3 coding sequence is TGCGCCAGCAGCTGGGGACAGGCAACTAATGAAAAACTGTTTTTT. It encodes CASSWGQATNEKLFF.

This chain uses TRBV18 with TRBJ1-5, with D possibly being TRBD1 (5 bases). Germline V gives CDR1 KGHSH, CDR2 LQKENI. The CDR3 spans 14 residues. Trimming removed 0 bases from V and 2 bases from J, with 5 bases in between. The CDR3 bases are TGTGCCAGCTCACCACCAGGGGGCAATCAGCCCCAGCATTTT. Translated, it gives CASSPPGGNQPQHF.

The V call is TRBV28, the J call TRBJ2-7; tentatively, D is TRBD2 (5 bases). The CDR3 totals 13 residues. Per the germline V gene, CDR1 is MDHEN and CDR2 is SYDVKM. Trimming took off 6 bases at V and 0 bases at J, with 9 bases between the two ends. CDR3 sequence: CASSQRNSYEQYF. DNA for the CDR3: TGTGCCAGCAGCCAGCGGAACTCCTACGAGCAGTACTTC.

V and J are TRBV5-4 and TRBJ1-5; 9 bases align to TRBD1. CDR1 and CDR2 from the germline V gene are SGHNT and YYREEE (reference sequence). This CDR3 is built from 17 residues. With V trimmed by 3 bases and J by 6 bases, 13 bases remained unmatched. The DNA for the CDR3 is TGTGCCAGCAGCTGGACAGGGGCGACAGGATTGGGTCAGCCCCAGCATTTT. It encodes CASSWTGATGLGQPQHF.

The genes are TRBV10-3 and TRBJ2-3, with 12 bases matching TRBD2. The CDR3 is 16 residues long. The V segment lost 4 bases and the J segment 3 bases; nucleotides outside the gene matches: 5. The germline V gene has CDR1 ENHRY and CDR2 SYGVKD. CDR3 in DNA: TGTGCCATCAGTGGTGGTACTAGCGGGAGGACAGATACGCAGTATTTT. It specifies CAISGGTSGRTDTQYF.

The sample holds a few counts of this clone. The chain couples TRBV3-1 (or the pseudogene TRBV3-2) to TRBJ1-5, with unresolved D. V shed 0 bases and J shed 5 bases, with 5 bases lying between them. The CDR3 sequence is 13 residues long. In germline, CDR1 is LGHDT, CDR2 YNNKEL (reference sequence). The CDR3 nucleotides are TGTGCCAGCAGCCAAGATAGGTATCAGCCCCAGCATTTT. Encoded protein: CASSQDRYQPQHF.

The chain uses TRBV11-2 and TRBJ2-1; TRBD2 is a possible D gene (5 bases). V lost 7 bases and J 0 bases, leaving 13 bases between the germline ends. Germline V gene lookup returns CDR1 SGHAT and CDR2 FQNNGV. The CDR3 runs 15 residues. In DNA form, the CDR3 reads TGTGCCAGCACCCTAGCCCCCCGCTCCTACAATGAGCAGTTCTTC. Its translation: CASTLAPRSYNEQFF.